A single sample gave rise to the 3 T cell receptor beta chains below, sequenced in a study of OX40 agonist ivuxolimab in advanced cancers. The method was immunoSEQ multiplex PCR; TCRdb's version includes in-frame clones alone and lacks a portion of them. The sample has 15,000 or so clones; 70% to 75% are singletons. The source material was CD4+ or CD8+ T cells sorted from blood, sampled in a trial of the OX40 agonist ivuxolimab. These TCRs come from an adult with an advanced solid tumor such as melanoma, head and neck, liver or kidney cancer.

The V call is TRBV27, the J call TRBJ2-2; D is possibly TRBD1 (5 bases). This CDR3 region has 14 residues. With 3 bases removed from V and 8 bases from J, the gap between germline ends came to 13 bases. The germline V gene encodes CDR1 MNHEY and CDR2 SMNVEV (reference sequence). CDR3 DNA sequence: TGTGCCAGCAGTTTCGCCCCAGGGAAGGGGGAGCTGTTTTTT. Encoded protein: CASSFAPGKGELFF.

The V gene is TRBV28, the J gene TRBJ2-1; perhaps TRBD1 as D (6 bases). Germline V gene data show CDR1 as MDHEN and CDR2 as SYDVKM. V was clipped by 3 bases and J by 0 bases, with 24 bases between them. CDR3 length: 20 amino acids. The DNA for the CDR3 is TGTGCCAGCAGTTTCCCGAACCGGGACAAGGGAAAAAGCTCCTACAATGAGCAGTTCTTC. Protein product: CASSFPNRDKGKSSYNEQFF.

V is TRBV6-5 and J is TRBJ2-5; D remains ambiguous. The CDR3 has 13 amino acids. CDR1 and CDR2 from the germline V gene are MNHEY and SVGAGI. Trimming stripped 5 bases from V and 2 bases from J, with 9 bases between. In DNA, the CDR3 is TGTGCCAGCAGTAGAGAGGCACAAGAGACCCAGTACTTC. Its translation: CASSREAQETQYF.